Shown below are 30 T cell receptor beta chains from a single sample sequenced in a study of Ad26.COV2.S vaccination and SARS-CoV-2 variants. Profiled with immunoSEQ multiplex PCR; TCRdb holds only in-frame clones, not every one. The sample includes hundreds of thousands of clones, about 90% of them seen just once. The source was peripheral blood, collected after recovery from COVID-19. The receptors were gathered from a human donor who had recovered from COVID-19.

This rearrangement joins TRBV6-2 or TRBV6-3 to TRBJ2-7; TRBD1 aligns across 7 bases. V shed 2 bases and J 7 bases; nucleotides not matched to a gene: 11. Germline assignment: CDR1 MNHEY and CDR2 SVGEGT. The CDR3 extends over 15 amino acids. The CDR3 region has the DNA TGTGCCAGCAGTTACCAGAACCGGGACAGCCGAGAGCAGTACTTC. Protein sequence: CASSYQNRDSREQYF.

The chain links TRBV6-1 to TRBJ2-1, with 7 bases fitting TRBD2. The germline gives CDR1 MNHNS, CDR2 SASEGT. After removal of 3 bases from V and 1 base from J, the junction contained 15 bases not matched to a gene. The CDR3 loop spans 19 amino acids. The CDR3 region is CASSDPRLLGGKSYNEQFF. In DNA, the CDR3 is TGTGCCAGCAGTGACCCAAGGTTACTGGGGGGGAAGTCCTACAATGAGCAGTTCTTC.

This chain uses TRBV19 with TRBJ1-5, with D unclear. Trimming shortened V by 4 bases and J by 0 bases, and 10 bases separated the two germline ends. The CDR3 extends over 15 amino acids. Per germline, CDR1 LNHDA and CDR2 SQIVND (reference sequence). Here the CDR3 DNA reads TGTGCCAGTAGTAACCTCATAACTAGCAATCAGCCCCAGCATTTT. Amino acids: CASSNLITSNQPQHF. Full variable domain (remainder filled in from reference TRBV19 and TRBJ1-5): DGGITQSPKYLFRKEGQNVTLSCEQNLNHDAMYWYRQDPGQGLRLIYYSQIVNDFQKGDIAEGYSVSREKKESFPLTVTSAQKNPTAFYLCASSNLITSNQPQHFGDGTRLSIL.

V usage is TRBV4-2 and J usage is TRBJ2-1, with a possible D match to TRBD1 (5 bases). The ends were cut back, 5 bases at V and 6 bases at J, with 29 bases in the middle. CDR1 and CDR2 from the germline V gene are LGHNA and YNFKEQ. This CDR3 has 19 residues. The CDR3 DNA follows: TGTGCCAGCAGCGAAGTGCCCGGTCAGGGTTTCATGAGACCCAATGAGCAGTTCTTC. Translating it yields CASSEVPGQGFMRPNEQFF.

The V gene is TRBV29-1, the J gene TRBJ1-2, with D maybe TRBD1 (5 bases). The germline V gene encodes CDR1 SQVTM and CDR2 ANQGSEA. With 6 bases removed from V and 2 bases from J, the gap between germline ends came to 16 bases. The CDR3 totals 14 residues. In DNA, the CDR3 is TGCAGCGTGACCGGGACGCCTTACAACTATGGCTACACCTTC. This sequence encodes CSVTGTPYNYGYTF.

V is TRBV4-3 and J is TRBJ1-6; D is possibly TRBD1 (6 bases). Germline CDR1 is LGHNA and CDR2 is YSLEER. The V end lost 4 bases, the J end lost 3 bases, and 13 bases lay between the germline ends. CDR3 length: 16 residues. For the CDR3, the DNA is TGCGCCAGCAGCCTCCGGGACACGCTCTATAATTCACCCCTCCACTTT. Translating gives CASSLRDTLYNSPLHF.

The V and J genes are TRBV6-6 and TRBJ1-2; no clear D gene. Trimming pared 4 bases from V and 5 bases from J, leaving 8 bases between. Germline loops: CDR1 MNHNY, CDR2 SVGAGI (reference sequence). The CDR3 spans 12 residues. The CDR3 protein is CASSSLSYGYTF. In DNA, the CDR3 is TGTGCCAGCAGTTCACTATCGTATGGCTACACCTTC.

The CDR3 DNA is TGTGCCAGCACTACGGGACTTCCCTACAGTAGCGAGCAGTTCTTC. Its protein is CASTTGLPYSSEQFF. The V gene is TRBV5-8, the J gene TRBJ2-1, with D possibly being TRBD2 (6 bases). The CDR3 runs to 15 residues. The germline V gene has CDR1 SGHTS and CDR2 YDEGEE. V was trimmed by 6 bases and J by 10 bases, leaving 23 bases between them. Drawing the rest from reference TRBV5-8 and TRBJ2-1, the complete variable domain is EAGVTQSPTHLIKTRGQQATLRCSPISGHTSVYWYQQALGLGLQFLLWYDEGEERNRGNFPPRFSGRQFPNYSSELNVNALELEDSALYLCASTTGLPYSSEQFFGPGTRLTVL.

J is TRBJ2-7 and V is TRBV7-9, with D perhaps matching TRBD1 (6 bases). In germline, CDR1 is SEHNR, CDR2 FQNEAQ (reference sequence). Trimming removed 5 bases at V and 2 bases at J, with 22 bases between. The CDR3 spans 17 residues. The CDR3 DNA reads as TGTGCCAGCAGCCCCCGCCTCGTGGGCAGGGGCGCCTACGAGCAGTACTTC. Translated: CASSPRLVGRGAYEQYF.

This chain links TRBV5-8 with TRBJ2-5, with D unresolved. Germline CDR1 is SGHTS and CDR2 is YDEGEE. CDR3 length: 14 residues. V shed 6 bases and J shed 6 bases, with 18 bases lying between them. The CDR3 loop is CASIGRSSLQTQYF. CDR3 nucleotides: TGTGCCAGCATTGGCAGGTCGTCCTTACAGACCCAGTACTTC. Based on the CDR3 plus reference TRBV5-8 and TRBJ2-5, the full variable domain is EAGVTQSPTHLIKTRGQQATLRCSPISGHTSVYWYQQALGLGLQFLLWYDEGEERNRGNFPPRFSGRQFPNYSSELNVNALELEDSALYLCASIGRSSLQTQYFGPGTRLLVL.

The genes are TRBV9 and TRBJ1-1, with 7 bases aligning to TRBD1. The J segment lost 0 bases and the V segment lost 2 bases, leaving 4 bases of the junction unmatched. The germline gives CDR1 SGDLS, CDR2 YYNGEE. The CDR3 runs to 15 residues. DNA for the CDR3: TGTGCCAGCAGCGTCGGGACAGACATGAACACTGAAGCTTTCTTT. This codes for CASSVGTDMNTEAFF.

This chain links TRBV4-1 with TRBJ1-5, with 10 bases that match TRBD1. The CDR3 contains 15 residues. Germline V gives CDR1 MGHRA, CDR2 YSYEKL. Trimming removed 2 bases from V and 4 bases from J; junction bases left unmatched: 2. CDR3 protein: CASSQPGQGNQPQHF. The CDR3 DNA follows: TGCGCCAGCAGCCAACCGGGACAGGGGAATCAGCCCCAGCATTTT.

CDR3 in DNA: TGTGCCAGCAGTTATCGGGTCTACCAAGAGACCCAGTACTTC. This gives the protein CASSYRVYQETQYF. The chain has TRBV6-5 and TRBJ2-5, with unresolved D. CDR3 length: 14 amino acids. Per the germline V gene, CDR1 is MNHEY and CDR2 is SVGAGI. Trimming took off 3 bases at V and 0 bases at J, with 8 bases between the two ends.

CDR3 region: CASSEGGATYEQYF. Here the CDR3 DNA reads TGTGCCAGCAGTGAAGGGGGGGCCACCTACGAGCAGTACTTC. The chain links TRBV6-1 to TRBJ2-7; tentatively, D is TRBD1 or TRBD2 (6 bases each). V lost 1 base to trimming and J lost 2 bases, with 9 bases between them. The CDR3 length is 14 residues. Per germline, CDR1 MNHNS and CDR2 SASEGT.

This chain joins TRBV12-3 or TRBV12-4 and TRBJ2-7; 9 bases agree with TRBD1. The CDR3 is 12 amino acids. Trimming cost V 5 bases and J 8 bases; bases outside gene matches: 4. The CDR3, as DNA: TGTGCCAGCAGTGCCGGACAGGGGAAGCAGTACTTC. Translation: CASSAGQGKQYF.

This chain joins TRBV19 and TRBJ2-1; TRBD2 matches 9 bases. Germline values: CDR1 LNHDA, CDR2 SQIVND (reference sequence). V dropped 7 bases and J dropped 6; count of bases not matched to a gene: 13. This CDR3 contains 16 residues. CDR3 amino acids: CASTPRGSGGSNEQFF. The CDR3 DNA is TGTGCCAGTACCCCCAGGGGCAGCGGGGGGTCCAATGAGCAGTTCTTC.

The gene calls are TRBV7-9 and TRBJ2-3; D perhaps matches TRBD1 (5 bases). The germline V gene has CDR1 SEHNR and CDR2 FQNEAQ (reference sequence). The CDR3 contains 14 residues. V gave up 5 bases and J gave up 2 bases, with 11 bases separating them. The CDR3 spells CASSHGQDTDTQYF. The DNA of the CDR3 is TGTGCCAGCAGCCACGGACAAGACACAGATACGCAGTATTTT.

The chain carries TRBV7-2 and TRBJ2-3, with 15 bases matching TRBD2. Germline trimming cut 4 bases from V and 3 bases from J; bases unmatched to any gene: 8. This CDR3 is 18 amino acids long. Germline loops: CDR1 SGHTA, CDR2 FQGNSA. CDR3 amino acids: CASSSGLAGGVWTDTQYF. The DNA for the CDR3 is TGTGCCAGCAGCTCGGGACTAGCGGGGGGCGTCTGGACAGATACGCAGTATTTT.

The rearrangement joins TRBV14 to TRBJ2-3, with D hard to call. The CDR3 extends over 16 amino acids. Deletions cut 4 bases from V and 1 base from J, with 15 bases between. Germline lookup yields CDR1 SGHDN and CDR2 FVKESK. This chain's CDR3 is CASSPDWPTRTDTQYF. CDR3 DNA: TGTGCCAGCAGCCCAGACTGGCCGACACGCACAGATACGCAGTATTTT. The full variable domain, rest sourced from reference TRBV14 and TRBJ2-3, is EAGVTQFPSHSVIEKGQTVTLRCDPISGHDNLYWYRRVMGKEIKFLLHFVKESKQDESGMPNNRFLAERTGGTYSTLKVQPAELEDSGVYFCASSPDWPTRTDTQYFGPGTRLTVL.

This sequence joins TRBV18 and TRBJ1-2; D ambiguous. CDR1 and CDR2 (germline): KGHSH, LQKENI. V was shortened by 2 bases and J by 2 bases, with 6 bases between the two germline ends. This CDR3 has 13 residues. CDR3 bases: TGTGCCAGCTCACCAGGACGAAACTATGGCTACACCTTC. Translated: CASSPGRNYGYTF.

Turning to this clone: Other DNA sequences in the sample encode the same CDR3. The chain has TRBV9 and TRBJ2-3; the D is unclear. There are 15 residues in the CDR3. V was trimmed by 0 bases and J by 2 bases, leaving 10 bases between them. CDR1 and CDR2 (germline): SGDLS, YYNGEE. This chain's CDR3 is CASSVGPGDTDTQYF. The CDR3 region has the DNA TGTGCCAGCAGCGTAGGGCCGGGTGACACAGATACGCAGTATTTT.

The V call is TRBV4-1, the J call TRBJ2-7; possibly TRBD2 for D (6 bases). CDR3 length equals 14 residues. Trimming pared 1 base from V and 6 bases from J, leaving 13 bases between. Germline CDR1 is MGHRA and CDR2 is YSYEKL. The CDR3 DNA is TGCGCCAGCAGCCAAGGGCTTGGAGGGTCCGAGCAGTACTTC. Amino acid sequence: CASSQGLGGSEQYF.

This chain connects TRBV18 to TRBJ1-6, with TRBD1 as a possible D gene (6 bases). The CDR3 is made up of 14 amino acids. Germline values: CDR1 KGHSH, CDR2 LQKENI. Trimming removed 3 bases from V and 9 bases from J, with 12 bases in between. For the CDR3, the DNA is TGTGCCAGCTCACCGAGCGGGGGCAGTTCACCCCTCCACTTT. Protein: CASSPSGGSSPLHF.

This chain uses TRBV5-1 with TRBJ1-3; D uncertain. V lost 4 bases and J 6 bases, leaving 17 bases between the germline ends. The CDR3 sequence is 15 residues long. Germline V gene sequence: CDR1 SGHRS, CDR2 YFSETQ. CDR3 region: CASSPTAGSTNTIYF. Here the CDR3 DNA reads TGCGCCAGCAGCCCAACGGCCGGATCGACAAACACCATATATTTT.

The CDR3 bases are TGTGCCAGCAGCACAACGGCGGGTACGGGGGATGAGCAGTTCTTC. Its translation: CASSTTAGTGDEQFF. The gene calls are TRBV21-1 and TRBJ2-1; the table's D call, TRBD2, has no DNA check behind it. TRBV21-1 is labeled a pseudogene. There are 15 residues in the CDR3.

The table lists this clone with a count of one. Other nucleotide sequences from this sample produce the same CDR3. V is TRBV3-1 (or the pseudogene TRBV3-2) and J is TRBJ1-2; D possibly corresponds to TRBD1 (5 bases). The V gene's germline CDR1 is LGHDT and CDR2 YNNKEL (reference sequence). This CDR3 has 14 amino acids. V was pared by 0 bases and J by 4 bases, with 9 bases between. The CDR3 region is CASSQDGAGYGYTF. DNA for the CDR3: TGTGCCAGCAGCCAAGATGGGGCCGGCTATGGCTACACCTTC.

The chain uses TRBV9 and TRBJ2-3, with D unresolved. V was trimmed by 4 bases and J by 5 bases, leaving 11 bases between them. The V gene's germline CDR1 is SGDLS and CDR2 YYNGEE. The CDR3 runs 13 residues. The CDR3 DNA reads TGTGCCAGCAGCCCGAGAGGTCAAGATACGCAGTATTTT. Its translation: CASSPRGQDTQYF.

Of note for this clone: Other DNA sequences of this sample code for an identical CDR3. The chain recombines TRBV18 with TRBJ2-1; 12 nucleotides align to TRBD2. CDR1 and CDR2 (germline): KGHSH, LQKENI. The J segment lost 4 bases and the V segment lost 3 bases, leaving 4 bases of the junction unmatched. This CDR3 region has 16 residues. The CDR3, as DNA: TGTGCCAGCTCACCCGCTAGCGGGGGGGCATACAATGAGCAGTTCTTC. Protein: CASSPASGGAYNEQFF.

The chain uses TRBV25-1 and TRBJ2-1; 7 nucleotides align to TRBD1. This CDR3 is 15 amino acids long. The germline V gene encodes CDR1 MGHDK and CDR2 SYGVNS. The V and J ends lost 4 bases and 3 bases, in that order; junction bases with no gene match: 6. In nucleotides, the CDR3 is TGTGCCAGCAGTGGTTGGACAGGTTACTACAATGAGCAGTTCTTC. Translating gives CASSGWTGYYNEQFF.

The chain combines TRBV6-1 with TRBJ1-2; TRBD1 agrees at 9 bases. Trimming at V came to 3 bases and at J to 7 bases, leaving 12 bases not matched to a gene. CDR1 and CDR2 (germline): MNHNS, SASEGT. The CDR3 consists of 16 residues. The CDR3 nucleotides are TGTGCCAGCAGTGAGCCAGGGGACAGGGTTATTGGTGGCTACACCTTC. It is translated as CASSEPGDRVIGGYTF.